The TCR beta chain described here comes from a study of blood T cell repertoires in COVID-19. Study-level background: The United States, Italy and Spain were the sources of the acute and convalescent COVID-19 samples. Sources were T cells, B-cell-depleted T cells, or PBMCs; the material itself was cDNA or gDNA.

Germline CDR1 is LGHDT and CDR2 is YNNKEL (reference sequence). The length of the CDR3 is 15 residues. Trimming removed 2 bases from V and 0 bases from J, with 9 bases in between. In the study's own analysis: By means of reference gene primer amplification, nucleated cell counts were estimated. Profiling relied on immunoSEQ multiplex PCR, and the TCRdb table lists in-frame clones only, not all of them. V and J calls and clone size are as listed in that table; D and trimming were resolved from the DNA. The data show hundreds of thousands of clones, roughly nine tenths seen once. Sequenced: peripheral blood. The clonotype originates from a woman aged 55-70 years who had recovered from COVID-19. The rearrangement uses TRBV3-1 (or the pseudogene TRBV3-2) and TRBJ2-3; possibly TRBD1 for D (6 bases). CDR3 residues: CASSQRRGSTDTQYF. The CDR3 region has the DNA TGTGCCAGCAGCCAACGCAGGGGCAGCACAGATACGCAGTATTTT.